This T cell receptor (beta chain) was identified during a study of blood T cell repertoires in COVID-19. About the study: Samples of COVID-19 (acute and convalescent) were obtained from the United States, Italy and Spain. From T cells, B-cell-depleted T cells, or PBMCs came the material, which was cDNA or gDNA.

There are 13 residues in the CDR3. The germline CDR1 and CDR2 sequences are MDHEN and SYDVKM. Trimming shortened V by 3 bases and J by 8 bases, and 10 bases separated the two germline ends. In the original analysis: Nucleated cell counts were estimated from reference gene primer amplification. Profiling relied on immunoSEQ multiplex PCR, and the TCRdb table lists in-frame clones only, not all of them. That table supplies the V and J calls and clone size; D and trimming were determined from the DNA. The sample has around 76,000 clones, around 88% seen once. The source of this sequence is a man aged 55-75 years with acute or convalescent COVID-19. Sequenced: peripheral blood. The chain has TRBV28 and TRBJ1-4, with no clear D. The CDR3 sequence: CASSFFVEEKLFF. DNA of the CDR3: TGTGCCAGCAGTTTTTTCGTGGAGGAAAAACTGTTTTTT.